This T cell receptor (beta chain) was recovered during a study of CD8 T cells in Susac syndrome. The overall study: Patients with Susac syndrome were therapy-naive, on corticosteroids, or on intravenous immunoglobulin alone at blood draw.

Points on this clonotype: Its antigen is not known.

CD8+ and CD4+ T cells taken from blood had their TCR beta sequenced. Random hexamers served to reverse transcribe roughly 0.5 to 1 ug RNA. An immunoSEQ multiplex PCR amplified TCR beta CDR3 over 54 Vbeta and 13 Jbeta. TCRdb re-analysed the immunoSEQ multiplex PCR reads in MiXCR, keeping a single row per CDR3 protein. This table holds more than 110,000 distinct CDR3 sequences, approximately 95% found once. Whole-study findings and limits: Clonal expansion was absent from the CD4+ T cell repertoires in Susac syndrome.

V dropped 0 bases and J dropped 5; count of bases not matched to a gene: 7. Germline V gene lookup returns CDR1 SGHRS and CDR2 YFSETQ. The CDR3 totals 15 residues. The chain carries TRBV5-1 and TRBJ1-1; 7 nucleotides line up with TRBD1. The clonotype comes from a human donor with Susac syndrome. Sequencing input: CD4+ T cells from PBMCs. DNA for the CDR3: TGCGCCAGCAGCTTGGGACAGGGTAGGGGGACTGAAGCTTTCTTT. Translating it yields CASSLGQGRGTEAFF.